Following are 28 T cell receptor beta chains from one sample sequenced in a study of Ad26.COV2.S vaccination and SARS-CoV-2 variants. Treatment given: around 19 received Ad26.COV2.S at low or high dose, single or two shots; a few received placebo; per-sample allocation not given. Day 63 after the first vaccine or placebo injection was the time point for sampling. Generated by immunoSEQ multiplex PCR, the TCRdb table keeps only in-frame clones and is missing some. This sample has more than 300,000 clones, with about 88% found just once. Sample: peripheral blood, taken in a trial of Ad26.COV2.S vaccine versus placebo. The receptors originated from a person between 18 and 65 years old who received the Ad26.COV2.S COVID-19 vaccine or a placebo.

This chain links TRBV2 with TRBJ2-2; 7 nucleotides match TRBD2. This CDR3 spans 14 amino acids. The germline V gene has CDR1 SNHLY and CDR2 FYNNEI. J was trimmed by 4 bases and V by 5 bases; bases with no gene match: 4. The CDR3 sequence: CASSTSVSTGELFF. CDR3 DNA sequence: TGTGCCAGCAGTACTAGCGTTAGCACCGGGGAGCTGTTTTTT.

CDR3 DNA: TGTGCCAGCAGCTTAGCGGGTTTGAGAGGGGGTGGTGAGACCCAGTACTTC. Protein sequence: CASSLAGLRGGGETQYF. J is TRBJ2-5 and V is TRBV7-2, with D possibly matching TRBD1 (6 bases). Trimming cost V 0 bases and J 5 bases, with 19 bases left between them. The germline V gene encodes CDR1 SGHTA and CDR2 FQGNSA. The CDR3 is 17 residues long.

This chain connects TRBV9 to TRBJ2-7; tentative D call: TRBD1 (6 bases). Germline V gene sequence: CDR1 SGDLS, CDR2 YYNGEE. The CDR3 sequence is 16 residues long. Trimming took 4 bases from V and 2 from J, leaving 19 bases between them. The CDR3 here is CASSIQGGSLTYEQYF. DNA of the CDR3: TGTGCCAGCAGCATACAAGGGGGTTCTCTTACCTACGAGCAGTACTTC.

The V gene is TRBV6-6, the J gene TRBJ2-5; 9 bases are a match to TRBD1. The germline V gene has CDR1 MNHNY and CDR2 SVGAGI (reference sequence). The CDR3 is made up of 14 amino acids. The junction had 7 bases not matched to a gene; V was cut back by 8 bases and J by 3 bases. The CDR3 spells CASEGTGMEETQYF. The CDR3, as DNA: TGTGCCAGCGAGGGGACAGGGATGGAAGAGACCCAGTACTTC.

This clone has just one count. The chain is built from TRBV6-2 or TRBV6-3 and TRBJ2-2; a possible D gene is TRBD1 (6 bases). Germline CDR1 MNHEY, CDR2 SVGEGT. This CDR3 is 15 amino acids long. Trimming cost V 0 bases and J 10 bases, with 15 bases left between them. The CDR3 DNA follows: TGTGCCAGCAGTTACTCTCGGGTAAGGGACAAGGAGCTGTTTTTT. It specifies CASSYSRVRDKELFF.

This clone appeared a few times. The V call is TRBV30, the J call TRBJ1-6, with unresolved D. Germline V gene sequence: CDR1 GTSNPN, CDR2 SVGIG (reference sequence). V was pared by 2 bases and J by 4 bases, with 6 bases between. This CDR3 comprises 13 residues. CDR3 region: CAWSSQYNSPLHF. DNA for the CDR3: TGTGCCTGGAGTTCTCAATATAATTCACCCCTCCACTTT.

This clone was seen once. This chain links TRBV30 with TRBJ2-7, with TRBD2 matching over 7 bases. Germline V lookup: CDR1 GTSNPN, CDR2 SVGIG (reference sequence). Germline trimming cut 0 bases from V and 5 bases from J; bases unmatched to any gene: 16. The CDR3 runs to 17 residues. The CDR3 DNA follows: TGTGCCTGGAGTGTAAGTTCTAGCGGTAAAGCTGGGAACGAGCAGTACTTC. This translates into CAWSVSSSGKAGNEQYF.

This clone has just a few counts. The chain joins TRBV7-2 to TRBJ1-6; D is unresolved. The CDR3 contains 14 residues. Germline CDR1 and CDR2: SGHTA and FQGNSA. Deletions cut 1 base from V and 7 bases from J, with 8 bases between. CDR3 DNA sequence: TGTGCCAGCAGCTTAGAACAGATGAATTCACCCCTCCACTTT. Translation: CASSLEQMNSPLHF.

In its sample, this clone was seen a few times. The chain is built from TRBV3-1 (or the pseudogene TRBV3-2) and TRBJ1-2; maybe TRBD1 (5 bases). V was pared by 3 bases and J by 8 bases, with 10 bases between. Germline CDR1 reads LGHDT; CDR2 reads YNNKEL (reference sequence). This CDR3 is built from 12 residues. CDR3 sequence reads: CASSHSEGGYTF. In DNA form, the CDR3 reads TGTGCCAGCAGCCACTCGGAGGGGGGCTACACCTTC.

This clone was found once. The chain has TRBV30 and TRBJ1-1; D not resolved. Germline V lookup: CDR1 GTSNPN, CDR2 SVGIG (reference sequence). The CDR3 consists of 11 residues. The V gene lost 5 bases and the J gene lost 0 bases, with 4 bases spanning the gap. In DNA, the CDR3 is TGTGCCTGGGGAATGAACACTGAAGCTTTCTTT. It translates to CAWGMNTEAFF.

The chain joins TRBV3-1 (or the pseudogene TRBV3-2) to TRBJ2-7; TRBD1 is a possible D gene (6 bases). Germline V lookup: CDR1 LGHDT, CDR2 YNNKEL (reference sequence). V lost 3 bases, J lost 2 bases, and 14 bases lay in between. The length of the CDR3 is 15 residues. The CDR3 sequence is CASSQPQRGTYEQYF. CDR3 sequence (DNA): TGTGCCAGCAGCCAGCCACAGAGGGGGACCTACGAGCAGTACTTC.

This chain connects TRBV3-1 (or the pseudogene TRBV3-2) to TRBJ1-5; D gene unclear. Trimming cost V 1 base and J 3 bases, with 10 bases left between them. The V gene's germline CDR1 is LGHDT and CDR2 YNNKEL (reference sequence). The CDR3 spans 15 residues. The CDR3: CASSQVSGSNQPQHF. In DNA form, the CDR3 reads TGTGCCAGCAGCCAAGTATCCGGTTCCAATCAGCCCCAGCATTTT.

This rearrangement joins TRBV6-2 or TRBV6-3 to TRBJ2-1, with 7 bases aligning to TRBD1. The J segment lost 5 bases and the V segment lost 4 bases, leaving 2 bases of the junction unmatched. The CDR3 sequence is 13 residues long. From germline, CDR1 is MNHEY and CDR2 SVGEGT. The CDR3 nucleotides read TGTGCCAGCAGTTTTCAGGGGGACAATGAGCAGTTCTTC. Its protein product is CASSFQGDNEQFF.

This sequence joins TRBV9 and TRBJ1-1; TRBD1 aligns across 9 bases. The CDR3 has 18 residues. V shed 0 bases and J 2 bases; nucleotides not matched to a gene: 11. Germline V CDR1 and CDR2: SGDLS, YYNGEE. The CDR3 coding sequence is TGTGCCAGCAGCGTAGCTTCCGGACAGGGGCGGATAAACACTGAAGCTTTCTTT. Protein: CASSVASGQGRINTEAFF.

CDR3 bases: TGTGCCAGCAGTTACCGGAATAGCGGGTCCGACGAGCAGTACTTC. Its protein is CASSYRNSGSDEQYF. The chain has TRBV6-5 and TRBJ2-7, with 7 positions matching TRBD2. Germline trimming cut 2 bases from V and 5 bases from J; bases unmatched to any gene: 9. Germline CDR1 is MNHEY and CDR2 is SVGAGI. The CDR3 sequence is 15 residues long.

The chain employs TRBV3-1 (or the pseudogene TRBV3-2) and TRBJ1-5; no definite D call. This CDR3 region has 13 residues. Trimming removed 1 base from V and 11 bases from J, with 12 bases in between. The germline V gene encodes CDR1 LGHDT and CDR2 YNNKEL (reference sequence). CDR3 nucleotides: TGTGCCAGCAGCCAAGTAGGTGGTGTGTCCCAGCATTTT. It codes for CASSQVGGVSQHF.

The CDR3 nucleotides are TGTGCCAGCAGTGAAGAGGACAGCACAGATACGCAGTATTTT. Translating gives CASSEEDSTDTQYF. The V gene is TRBV25-1, the J gene TRBJ2-3, with D hard to call. CDR3 length: 14 amino acids. Trimming removed 2 bases at V and 0 bases at J, with 6 bases between. Germline assignment: CDR1 MGHDK and CDR2 SYGVNS.

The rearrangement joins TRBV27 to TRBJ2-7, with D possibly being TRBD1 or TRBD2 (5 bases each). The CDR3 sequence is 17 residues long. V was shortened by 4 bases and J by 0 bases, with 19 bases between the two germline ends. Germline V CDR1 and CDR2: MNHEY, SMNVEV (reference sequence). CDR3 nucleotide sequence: TGTGCCAGCAGTTATCGCCGAACTAGACAGCGCTCCTACGAGCAGTACTTC. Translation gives CASSYRRTRQRSYEQYF.

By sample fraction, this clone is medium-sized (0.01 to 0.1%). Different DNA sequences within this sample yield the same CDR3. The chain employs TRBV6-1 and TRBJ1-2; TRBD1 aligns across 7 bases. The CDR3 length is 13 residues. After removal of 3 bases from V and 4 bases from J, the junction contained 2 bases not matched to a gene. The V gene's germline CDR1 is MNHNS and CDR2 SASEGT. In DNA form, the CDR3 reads TGTGCCAGCAGTGATCCAGGGGGCTATGGCTACACCTTC. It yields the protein CASSDPGGYGYTF.

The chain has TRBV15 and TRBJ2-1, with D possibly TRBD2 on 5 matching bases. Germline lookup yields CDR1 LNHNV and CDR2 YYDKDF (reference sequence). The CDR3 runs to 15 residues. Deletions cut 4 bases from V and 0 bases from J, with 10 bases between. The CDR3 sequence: CATSISAGSYNEQFF. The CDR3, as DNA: TGTGCCACCAGCATTAGCGCCGGCTCCTACAATGAGCAGTTCTTC.

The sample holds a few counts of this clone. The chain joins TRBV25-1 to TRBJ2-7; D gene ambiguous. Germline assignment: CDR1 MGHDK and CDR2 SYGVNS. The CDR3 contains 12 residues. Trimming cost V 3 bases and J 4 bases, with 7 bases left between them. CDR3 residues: CASSDNGYEQYF. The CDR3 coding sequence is TGTGCCAGCAGTGACAACGGTTACGAGCAGTACTTC.

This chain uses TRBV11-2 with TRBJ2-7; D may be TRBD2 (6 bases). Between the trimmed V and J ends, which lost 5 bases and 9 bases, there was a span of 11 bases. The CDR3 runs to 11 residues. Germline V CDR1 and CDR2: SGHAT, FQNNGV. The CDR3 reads CASSLQGGQYF. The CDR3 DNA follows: TGTGCCAGCAGCCTTCAGGGAGGGCAGTACTTC.

CDR3 sequence: CASSLASGGVDTQYF. In nucleotides, the CDR3 is TGTGCCAGCAGCTTGGCTAGCGGGGGGGTAGATACGCAGTATTTT. The rearrangement uses TRBV5-4 and TRBJ2-3; TRBD2 matches at 12 bases. Germline loops: CDR1 SGHNT, CDR2 YYREEE (reference sequence). The CDR3 spans 15 residues. V dropped 0 bases and J dropped 5; count of bases not matched to a gene: 1.

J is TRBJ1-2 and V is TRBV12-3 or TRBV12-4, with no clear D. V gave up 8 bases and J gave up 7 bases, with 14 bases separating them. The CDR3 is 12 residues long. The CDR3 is CASSSLGLGYTF. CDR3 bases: TGTGCCAGCTCATCATTGGGTCTTGGCTACACCTTC.

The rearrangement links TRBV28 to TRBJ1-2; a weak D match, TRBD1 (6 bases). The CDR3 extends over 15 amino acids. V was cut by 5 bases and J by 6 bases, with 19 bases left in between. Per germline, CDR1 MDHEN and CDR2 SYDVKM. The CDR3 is CASSPLGAGAHGYTF. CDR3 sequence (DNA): TGTGCCAGCAGTCCCCTTGGTGCGGGGGCTCATGGCTACACCTTC.

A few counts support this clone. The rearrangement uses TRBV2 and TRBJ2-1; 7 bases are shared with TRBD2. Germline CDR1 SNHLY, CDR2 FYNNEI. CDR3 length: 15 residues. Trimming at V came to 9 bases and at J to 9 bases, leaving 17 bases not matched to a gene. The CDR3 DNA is TGTGCCAGTCTTACCGAAAGGTCTACGGGGGGTGAGCAGTTCTTC. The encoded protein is CASLTERSTGGEQFF.

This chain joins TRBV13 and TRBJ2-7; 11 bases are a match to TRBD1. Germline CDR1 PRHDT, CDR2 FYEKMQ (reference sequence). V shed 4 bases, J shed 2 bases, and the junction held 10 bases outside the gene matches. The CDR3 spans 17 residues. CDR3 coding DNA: TGTGCCAGCAGCTCCTTGGGGGGACAGGGGGTTCCCTACGAGCAGTACTTC. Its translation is CASSSLGGQGVPYEQYF. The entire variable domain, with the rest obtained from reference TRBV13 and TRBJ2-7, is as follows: AAGVIQSPRHLIKEKRETATLKCYPIPRHDTVYWYQQGPGQDPQFLISFYEKMQSDKGSIPDRFSAQQFSDYHSELNMSSLELGDSALYFCASSSLGGQGVPYEQYFGPGTRLTVT.

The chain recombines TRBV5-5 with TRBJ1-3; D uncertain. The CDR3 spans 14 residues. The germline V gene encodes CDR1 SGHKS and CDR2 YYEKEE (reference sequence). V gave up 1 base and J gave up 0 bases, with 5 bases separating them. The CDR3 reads CASSLLNSGNTIYF. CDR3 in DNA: TGTGCCAGCAGCTTGTTAAACTCTGGAAACACCATATATTTT.